One and the same sample provided the 32 T cell receptor beta chains below, sequenced in a study of PD-1 blockade in classical Hodgkin lymphoma. In every patient, relapse followed autologous stem cell transplantation, while exposure to brentuximab vedotin differed. Repertoires were generated with immunoSEQ multiplex PCR, while TCRdb's copy carries only in-frame clones and drops some. The sample includes tens of thousands of clones, 76% seen only once; the top ten take approximately 11%. Source: peripheral blood mononuclear cells (PBMCs), taken at baseline. These receptors all come from a human donor with classical Hodgkin lymphoma.

The chain carries TRBV27 and TRBJ2-5, with D possibly being TRBD2 (6 bases). Germline CDR1 is MNHEY and CDR2 is SMNVEV (reference sequence). With 10 bases removed from V and 0 bases from J, the gap between germline ends came to 15 bases. The CDR3 has 14 amino acids. For the CDR3, the DNA is TGTGCCACCAGACGGGCGGGAAACCAAGAGACCCAGTACTTC. Translating gives CATRRAGNQETQYF.

In DNA form, the CDR3 reads TGCGCCAGCAGCCAAGTGTGGGGAATTCCTGGAAACACCATATATTTT. Translated: CASSQVWGIPGNTIYF. This sequence joins TRBV4-1 and TRBJ1-3; D is ambiguous. This CDR3 is 16 amino acids long. Trimming took off 1 base at V and 2 bases at J, with 12 bases between the two ends. CDR1 MGHRA and CDR2 YSYEKL come from the germline V gene.

V usage is TRBV2 and J usage is TRBJ1-6, with D perhaps TRBD1 (5 bases). The germline gives CDR1 SNHLY, CDR2 FYNNEI. The CDR3 sequence is 13 residues long. Trimming shortened V by 2 bases and J by 10 bases, and 9 bases separated the two germline ends. In DNA, the CDR3 is TGTGCCAGCAGTGAACGGGGCAGCTCACCCCTCCACTTT. This encodes CASSERGSSPLHF.

Remarks on this clone: Other nucleotide sequences in the sample specify the same CDR3. The chain joins TRBV20-1 to TRBJ1-1; no clear D gene. The germline gives CDR1 DFQATT, CDR2 SNEGSKA (reference sequence). V was clipped by 6 bases and J by 5 bases, with 7 bases between them. The CDR3 runs to 10 residues. This chain's CDR3 is CSARRTEAFF. In DNA, the CDR3 is TGCAGTGCGCGAAGAACTGAAGCTTTCTTT.

A few counts support this clone. The chain combines TRBV6-5 with TRBJ2-7; possible D gene TRBD1, 6 bases. Trimming cost V 6 bases and J 0 bases, with 15 bases left between them. The CDR3 covers 15 residues. The germline V gene has CDR1 MNHEY and CDR2 SVGAGI. The chain's CDR3 is CASSRDIAVSYEQYF. The CDR3 coding sequence is TGTGCCAGCAGCCGGGACATCGCTGTCTCCTACGAGCAGTACTTC.

The rearrangement uses TRBV27 and TRBJ2-5; 8 nucleotides match TRBD1. Germline CDR1 MNHEY, CDR2 SMNVEV (reference sequence). The length of the CDR3 is 15 residues. Trimming cost V 2 bases and J 4 bases; bases outside gene matches: 6. CDR3 residues: CASSLGRTGPETQYF. The CDR3 DNA is TGTGCCAGCAGTTTAGGAAGGACAGGGCCAGAGACCCAGTACTTC.

The chain couples TRBV28 to TRBJ1-5; D is unresolved. Trimming stripped 3 bases from V and 5 bases from J, with 11 bases between. Germline CDR1 is MDHEN and CDR2 is SYDVKM. CDR3 length: 14 residues. The CDR3 is CASSLFGVHQPQHF. The CDR3 DNA reads as TGTGCCAGCAGTTTGTTTGGGGTTCATCAGCCCCAGCATTTT.

The V call is TRBV7-6, the J call TRBJ2-3; D may be TRBD1 (5 bases). The CDR3 sequence is 12 residues long. Germline V lookup: CDR1 SGHVS, CDR2 FNYEAQ. Trimming took 3 bases from V and 4 from J, leaving 5 bases between them. The CDR3 DNA follows: TGTGCCAGCAGCTTGGGGCCAGATACGCAGTATTTT. It encodes CASSLGPDTQYF.

The gene calls are TRBV6-6 and TRBJ2-3; no clear D gene. V lost 7 bases and J lost 0, with 11 bases in between. The CDR3 has 14 amino acids. Germline V CDR1 and CDR2: MNHNY, SVGAGI (reference sequence). This CDR3 is CASTRTISTDTQYF. DNA for the CDR3: TGTGCCAGCACCCGGACCATTAGCACAGATACGCAGTATTTT.

This sequence joins TRBV6-5 and TRBJ1-4; the D is unclear. This CDR3 spans 14 amino acids. Deletions cut 2 bases from V and 5 bases from J, with 9 bases between. CDR1 and CDR2 (germline): MNHEY, SVGAGI. The CDR3 DNA sequence: TGTGCCAGCAGTTACCGCCAGGAAAATGAAAAACTGTTTTTT. It yields the protein CASSYRQENEKLFF.

This chain links TRBV29-1 with TRBJ2-7, with 7 bases identical to TRBD2. This CDR3 region has 13 residues. Per the germline V gene, CDR1 is SQVTM and CDR2 is ANQGSEA. V shed 6 bases and J 4 bases; nucleotides not matched to a gene: 9. The CDR3 protein is CSVFGRPSYEQYF. The CDR3 region has the DNA TGCAGCGTCTTCGGGAGGCCCTCATACGAGCAGTACTTC.

The J gene is TRBJ1-2, the V gene TRBV5-4; D is unclear. The CDR3 has 15 residues. CDR1 and CDR2 (germline): SGHNT, YYREEE (reference sequence). V was cut by 0 bases and J by 2 bases, with 11 bases left in between. CDR3 DNA sequence: TGTGCCAGCAGCTTGGCCACTACGGGGAACTATGGCTACACCTTC. Amino acids: CASSLATTGNYGYTF.

This clone was detected only a few times. This rearrangement joins TRBV7-9 to TRBJ1-2; D is perhaps TRBD1 (5 bases). V gave up 8 bases and J gave up 3 bases, with 16 bases separating them. This CDR3 contains 14 residues. Germline V lookup: CDR1 SEHNR, CDR2 FQNEAQ (reference sequence). The CDR3, as DNA: TGTGCCAGCGCTAGGGACTTACTCTACTATGGCTACACCTTC. This sequence encodes CASARDLLYYGYTF.

The CDR3 nucleotides read TGTGCCAGCAGCTTAGAGGCAGGGTGGAGCACAGATACGCAGTATTTT. This gives the protein CASSLEAGWSTDTQYF. The V gene is TRBV7-8, the J gene TRBJ2-3; D might be TRBD1 (5 bases). The CDR3 runs 16 residues. The V gene lost 1 base and the J gene lost 0 bases, with 11 bases spanning the gap. In germline, CDR1 is SGHVS, CDR2 FQNEAQ.

The chain employs TRBV7-7 and TRBJ1-2; D is ambiguous. CDR1 and CDR2 from the germline V gene are SSHAT and FNYEAQ (reference sequence). The CDR3 runs to 13 residues. V lost 11 bases and J 4 bases, leaving 17 bases between the germline ends. The chain's CDR3 is CAPRGFYLYGYTF. CDR3 DNA sequence: TGTGCCCCACGGGGATTTTACCTCTATGGCTACACCTTC.

V is TRBV11-2 and J is TRBJ1-2; perhaps TRBD1 as D (6 bases). CDR1 is SGHAT, CDR2 FQNNGV, per germline. Trimming left V 5 bases short and J 4 bases short, with 14 bases between. The CDR3 length is 14 residues. CDR3 amino acids: CASSRVDSRYGYTF. The CDR3 DNA is TGTGCCAGCAGCCGGGTGGACAGTCGCTATGGCTACACCTTC.

The CDR3 is CASRTGTNYGYTF. The CDR3 region has the DNA TGTGCCAGCAGAACCGGGACTAACTATGGCTACACCTTC. This chain connects TRBV6-5 to TRBJ1-2; D remains unclear. V was pared by 6 bases and J by 0 bases, with 8 bases between. CDR1 is MNHEY and CDR2 is SVGAGI in the germline V gene. This CDR3 contains 13 residues.

The chain couples TRBV7-2 to TRBJ1-1; tentative D call: TRBD1 (5 bases). The V gene's germline CDR1 is SGHTA and CDR2 FQGNSA. This CDR3 contains 13 residues. Between the trimmed V and J ends, which lost 4 bases and 6 bases, there was a span of 12 bases. CDR3 nucleotides: TGTGCCAGCAGCTCGGCCCAGGGAGCTGAAGCTTTCTTT. It codes for CASSSAQGAEAFF.

The gene calls are TRBV6-1 and TRBJ1-5; no firm D call. Germline assignment: CDR1 MNHNS and CDR2 SASEGT. This CDR3 comprises 16 residues. The ends were cut back, 3 bases at V and 1 base at J, with 13 bases in the middle. The CDR3 nucleotides are TGTGCCAGCAGTGAGTGGGCAGGCCTGAGCAATCAGCCCCAGCATTTT. Its translation: CASSEWAGLSNQPQHF.

This clone was observed a handful of times. The rearrangement links TRBV6-5 to TRBJ1-2; D call uncertain. The CDR3 totals 14 residues. Trimming took 5 bases from V and 2 from J, leaving 12 bases between them. From germline, CDR1 is MNHEY and CDR2 SVGAGI. The CDR3 here is CASSVGVKNYGYTF. In DNA form, the CDR3 reads TGTGCCAGCAGTGTCGGGGTGAAGAACTATGGCTACACCTTC.

A few counts support this clone. This chain links TRBV6-5 with TRBJ2-5; 9 bases line up with TRBD1. Germline V gene data show CDR1 as MNHEY and CDR2 as SVGAGI. V gave up 6 bases and J gave up 5 bases; unmatched junction bases: 10. The CDR3 runs 15 residues. CDR3 residues: CASSPGTGSTETQYF. For the CDR3, the DNA is TGTGCCAGCAGCCCCGGGACAGGGAGTACGGAGACCCAGTACTTC.

The chain employs TRBV9 and TRBJ2-2, with D perhaps TRBD2 (6 bases). Trimming took off 6 bases at V and 5 bases at J, with 11 bases between the two ends. This CDR3 spans 13 amino acids. Germline V gene data show CDR1 as SGDLS and CDR2 as YYNGEE. The CDR3 is CASTQGGTGELFF. As DNA, the CDR3 is TGTGCCAGCACCCAGGGAGGAACCGGGGAGCTGTTTTTT. The variable domain in full, completed from reference TRBV9 and TRBJ2-2, reads DSGVTQTPKHLITATGQRVTLRCSPRSGDLSVYWYQQSLDQGLQFLIQYYNGEERAKGNILERFSAQQFPDLHSELNLSSLELGDSALYFCASTQGGTGELFFGEGSRLTVL.

V and J are TRBV9 and TRBJ1-3; D not certain. Germline V gene data show CDR1 as SGDLS and CDR2 as YYNGEE. This CDR3 has 15 amino acids. Trimming removed 2 bases from V and 2 bases from J, with 11 bases in between. CDR3 loop: CASSVGWLTGNTIYF. CDR3 nucleotides: TGTGCCAGCAGCGTTGGGTGGTTGACTGGAAACACCATATATTTT.

The genes are TRBV25-1 and TRBJ1-1; a weak D match, TRBD1 (5 bases). The CDR3 spans 16 residues. V shed 3 bases and J shed 3 bases, with 17 bases lying between them. Germline values: CDR1 MGHDK, CDR2 SYGVNS. The CDR3 DNA sequence: TGTGCCAGCAGTGACTTCCGGGAGGGACTCCACACTGAAGCTTTCTTT. This codes for CASSDFREGLHTEAFF. The entire variable domain, with the rest obtained from reference TRBV25-1 and TRBJ1-1, is as follows: EADIYQTPRYLVIGTGKKITLECSQTMGHDKMYWYQQDPGMELHLIHYSYGVNSTEKGDLSSESTVSRIRTEHFPLTLESARPSHTSQYLCASSDFREGLHTEAFFGQGTRLTVV.

The chain links TRBV28 to TRBJ2-1, with 9 nucleotides matching TRBD1. V dropped 3 bases and J dropped 10; count of bases not matched to a gene: 7. CDR1 and CDR2 from the germline V gene are MDHEN and SYDVKM. CDR3 size: 14 residues. CDR3 nucleotides: TGTGCCAGCAGTTTGGGGGACAGGGCTCGGGAGCAGTTCTTC. It translates to CASSLGDRAREQFF.

This CDR3 reads CASSPLGGGRTEAFF. In nucleotides, the CDR3 is TGTGCCAGCAGTCCCCTCGGTGGGGGGAGAACTGAAGCTTTCTTT. The chain links TRBV6-4 to TRBJ1-1; D perhaps matches TRBD1 (5 bases). Trimming took 5 bases from V and 5 from J, leaving 18 bases between them. Germline V lookup: CDR1 MRHNA, CDR2 SNTAGT. This CDR3 region has 15 residues.

CDR3 protein: CASTQLGGFTDTQYF. CDR3 nucleotide sequence: TGTGCCAGCACCCAGTTGGGCGGGTTCACAGATACGCAGTATTTT. The chain employs TRBV28 and TRBJ2-3, with D possibly TRBD2 on 5 matching bases. Looked up from germline, CDR1 is MDHEN and CDR2 is SYDVKM. The CDR3 totals 15 residues. V lost 7 bases, J lost 2 bases, and 16 bases lay in between.

The J gene is TRBJ1-2, the V gene TRBV6-5, with D uncertain. Germline V gene lookup returns CDR1 MNHEY and CDR2 SVGAGI. Deletions cut 0 bases from V and 8 bases from J, with 10 bases between. This CDR3 contains 13 residues. DNA of the CDR3: TGTGCCAGCAGTTACTCGGGGAGAGGGGGCTACACCTTC. Its protein product is CASSYSGRGGYTF.

The rearrangement uses TRBV27 and TRBJ2-3, with D possibly being TRBD2 (5 bases). The V gene lost 2 bases and the J gene lost 4 bases, with 10 bases spanning the gap. The CDR3 has 14 amino acids. CDR1 and CDR2 (germline): MNHEY, SMNVEV (reference sequence). The CDR3 is CASSLAAGADTQYF. CDR3 in DNA: TGTGCCAGCAGTTTAGCCGCCGGGGCAGATACGCAGTATTTT.

This clone is classed as medium-sized. The chain couples TRBV13 to TRBJ1-2, with D hard to call. The CDR3 extends over 13 amino acids. Deletions cut 5 bases from V and 1 base from J, with 8 bases between. Germline CDR1 reads PRHDT; CDR2 reads FYEKMQ (reference sequence). The CDR3 is CASSALINYGYTF. DNA for the CDR3: TGTGCCAGCAGCGCCTTAATTAACTATGGCTACACCTTC.

The chain employs TRBV19 and TRBJ1-1, with 8 bases lining up with TRBD1. Looked up from germline, CDR1 is LNHDA and CDR2 is SQIVND (reference sequence). Trimming removed 7 bases from V and 1 base from J; junction bases left unmatched: 8. The CDR3 loop spans 15 amino acids. This CDR3 reads CASTLGTGQNTEAFF. DNA of the CDR3: TGTGCCAGTACCCTCGGGACAGGTCAGAACACTGAAGCTTTCTTT.

The gene calls are TRBV5-1 and TRBJ1-1; possibly TRBD1 for D (5 bases). V lost 4 bases, J lost 4 bases, and 14 bases lay in between. Germline V gene data show CDR1 as SGHRS and CDR2 as YFSETQ. The CDR3 extends over 14 amino acids. Here the CDR3 reads CASSPQAGGTEAFF. The CDR3 nucleotides are TGCGCCAGCAGCCCCCAGGCGGGGGGCACTGAAGCTTTCTTT.